This T cell receptor beta chain was sequenced during a study of blood T cell repertoires in COVID-19 (dated by TCRdb to about 2020). Broadly, across the study: Collaborator samples came from the United States, Italy and Spain and covered acute and convalescent phases of COVID-19. The dataset comprised deeply sampled blood TCRbeta repertoires from subjects exposed to, actively infected with, or recovered from COVID-19. The repertoires were made available in a free public database intended to serve as a resource for research on the immune response to SARS-CoV-2. The prospective study material was composed of cDNA or gDNA derived from T cells, B-cell-depleted T cells, or PBMCs. Samples came from the ongoing ImmuneRACE study (first 160 participants) plus 1,254 subjects from 6 global collaborators. Nearly every sample came with metadata listing a de-identified subject ID, COVID-19 status, age in years and sex. Where HLA class I and class II types were available, the types were taken from metadata supplied by the sample provider, not from assay-based typing.

Points the paper makes about the study in general: How much clinical and demographic metadata was included differed by source and by participant, and the metadata was provided uncurated.

The collaborating institutions used their own protocols to collect whole blood in K2EDTA tubes. Collaborator samples were shipped for TCRbeta analysis as frozen whole blood, isolated PBMCs, or DNA extracted from either sample type. TCRbeta CDR3 regions were amplified from genomic DNA using the immunoSEQ Assay, a bias-controlled multiplex PCR. Under the source paper's analysis protocol: The number of nucleated cells in each sample was estimated from the amplification of reference gene primers within the assay. Sequence reads were collapsed and filtered to measure the absolute abundance of every unique TCRbeta CDR3 rearrangement. Productive Simpson clonality was computed per sample as the square root of Simpson's diversity index over productive rearrangements. Drawn from immuneACCESS, this table holds only the in-frame rearrangements with V and J called that TCRdb kept. Clones are partly lost; checked studies trace under half to an unresolved V gene and leave the rest unexplained. V and J calls and clone size are those listed in that table; D and trimming were worked out from the DNA. The sample data list fewer than 400,000 clones, and around 88% of these were observed just once. Of the sample, approximately 3.1% falls within the top ten clones.

Regarding this clone: Its antigen is currently not known. No clone much larger than this one lies a single base away; base qualities are absent.

CDR3 length: 15 amino acids, cysteine to phenylalanine. CDR3 DNA only is kept here, 45 bases in frame from base 1. Taken from the germline V gene, the CDR1 and CDR2 loops are MNHEY and SVGEGT. Here V drops 0 bases and J drops 3 bases, and the junction holds 2 bases not matched to any gene. The chain couples TRBV6-2 or TRBV6-3 to TRBJ2-5; 9 bases in between match TRBD2. Sequencing was performed on peripheral blood. This TCR was recovered from a man aged 30 to 39 with active or convalescent COVID-19. This receptor has the CDR3 CASSYSGGGEETQYF. The DNA reads TGTGCCAGCAGTTACTCGGGCGGGGGGGAAGAGACCCAGTACTTC.